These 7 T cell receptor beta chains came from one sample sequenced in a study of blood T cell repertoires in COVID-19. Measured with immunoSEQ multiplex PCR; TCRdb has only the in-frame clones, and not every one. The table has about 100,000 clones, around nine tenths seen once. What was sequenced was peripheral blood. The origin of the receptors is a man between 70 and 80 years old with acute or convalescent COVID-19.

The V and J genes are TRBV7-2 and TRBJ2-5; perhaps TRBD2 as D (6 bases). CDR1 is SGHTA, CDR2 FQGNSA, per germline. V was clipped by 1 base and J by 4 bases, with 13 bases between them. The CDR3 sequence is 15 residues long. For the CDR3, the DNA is TGTGCCAGCAGCTTAGGGACTACCTTAGGAGAGACCCAGTACTTC. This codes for CASSLGTTLGETQYF.

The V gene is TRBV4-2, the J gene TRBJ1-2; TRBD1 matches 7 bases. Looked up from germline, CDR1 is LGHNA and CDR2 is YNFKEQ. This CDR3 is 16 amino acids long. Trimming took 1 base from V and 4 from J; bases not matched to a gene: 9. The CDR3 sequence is CASSQAPAGGLYGYTF. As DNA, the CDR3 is TGTGCCAGCAGCCAAGCCCCGGCAGGGGGGCTCTATGGCTACACCTTC.

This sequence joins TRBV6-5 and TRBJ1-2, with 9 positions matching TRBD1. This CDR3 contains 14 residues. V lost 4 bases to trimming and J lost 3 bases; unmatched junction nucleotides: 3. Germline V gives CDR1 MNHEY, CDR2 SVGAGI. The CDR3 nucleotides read TGTGCCAGCAGTTGGGGACAGGGTGACTATGGCTACACCTTC. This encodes CASSWGQGDYGYTF.

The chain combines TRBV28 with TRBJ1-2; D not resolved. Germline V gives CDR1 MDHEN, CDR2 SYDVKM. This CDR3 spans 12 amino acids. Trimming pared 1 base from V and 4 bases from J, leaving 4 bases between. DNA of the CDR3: TGTGCCAGCAGTTTATTCTTCTATGGCTACACCTTC. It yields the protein CASSLFFYGYTF.

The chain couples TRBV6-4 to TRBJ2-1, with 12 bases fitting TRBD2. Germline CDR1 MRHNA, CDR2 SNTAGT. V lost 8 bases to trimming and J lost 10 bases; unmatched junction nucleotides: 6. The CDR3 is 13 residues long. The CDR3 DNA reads TGTGCCAGCTTTACTAGCGGGGGGAGCGAGCAGTTCTTC. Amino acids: CASFTSGGSEQFF.

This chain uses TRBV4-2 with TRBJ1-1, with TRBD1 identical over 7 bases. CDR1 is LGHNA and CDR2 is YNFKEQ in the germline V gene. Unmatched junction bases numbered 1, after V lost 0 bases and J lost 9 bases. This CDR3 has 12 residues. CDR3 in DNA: TGTGCCAGCAGCCAAGAGACAGGGCAAGCTTTCTTT. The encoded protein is CASSQETGQAFF.

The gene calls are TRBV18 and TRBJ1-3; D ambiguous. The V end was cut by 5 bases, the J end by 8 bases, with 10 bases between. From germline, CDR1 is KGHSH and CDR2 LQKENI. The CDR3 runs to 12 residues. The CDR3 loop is CASSEGEDTIYF. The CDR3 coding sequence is TGTGCCAGCTCAGAGGGAGAAGACACCATATATTTT.